This TCR beta chain was documented in a study of cytomegalovirus exposure and HLA in healthy donors. Study at large: The roughly 130 validation repertoires used the same platform as the 550 to 700 first-cohort repertoires (as reported by a later analysis). Study conclusions and caveats: Researchers counted over 150 TCR beta chains as cytomegalovirus-associated. The dataset shows that most TCR sequences were rare, while some public TCRs occurred in many donors.

The CDR3 spans 13 residues. V lost 3 bases to trimming and J lost 4 bases, with 7 bases between them. Germline CDR1 and CDR2: SEHNR and FQNEAQ (reference sequence). From the 120-subject validation cohort, which was separate from the roughly 630-subject first cohort, the donors were drawn. Sequencing was performed with immunoSEQ multiplex PCR; in TCRdb, only in-frame clones are kept and a portion is missing. The sample lists approximately 150,000 clones, roughly 86% seen once, with less than 5.5% in the top ten. Note on this clone: Its specificity is not known.

The sequenced sample consisted of PBMCs. This clonotype was obtained from a man younger than 35 in good health and CMV-seropositive. The chain links TRBV7-9 to TRBJ2-1; D unresolved. The CDR3 is CASSFIQYNEQFF. DNA of the CDR3: TGTGCCAGCAGCTTCATTCAGTACAATGAGCAGTTCTTC. The full variable domain, in which reference TRBV7-9 and TRBJ2-1 provide the parts outside the CDR3, is DTGVSQNPRHKITKRGQNVTFRCDPISEHNRLYWYRQTLGQGPEFLTYFQNEAQLEKSRLLSDRFSAERPKGSFSTLEIQRTEQGDSAMYLCASSFIQYNEQFFGPGTRLTVL.